These T cell receptor beta chains were read from a single sample in a study of blood T cell repertoires in COVID-19. The protocol was immunoSEQ multiplex PCR, while the TCRdb copy is restricted to in-frame clones and leaves out a portion. The sample lists about 100,000 clones, about 86% occurring once. The sequenced material came from PBMCs or T cells enriched from blood (not recorded which). The receptors were sampled from a woman aged 50 to 65 who had recovered from COVID-19. Both conserved end residues are part of each CDR3.

J gene,V gene,CDR3 protein
TRBJ2-3,TRBV4-1,CASRSSSGGSRDTQYF
TRBJ2-4,TRBV4-1,CASSQGRPERGGNIQYF
TRBJ1-5,TRBV14,CASSPGQNQPQHF
TRBJ2-1,TRBV7-9,CASREAPYDNEQFF
TRBJ2-2,TRBV11-3,CASSPRGDINTGELFF
TRBJ2-3,TRBV5-4,CASSLSTDTQYF
TRBJ2-2,TRBV13,CASSSPPGLAAKYTGELFF
TRBJ1-2,TRBV19,CASSTTRVINYGYTF
TRBJ2-3,TRBV2,CASSYYLGTQYF
TRBJ1-1,TRBV18,CASYQTGANTEAFF
TRBJ1-5,TRBV24-1,CATSDLEDQPQHF
TRBJ1-1,TRBV5-5,CASSLLLQENTEAFF
TRBJ2-7,TRBV25-1,CASSPGTGLYEQYF
TRBJ1-2,TRBV6-5,CASSSRQPTNYGYTF
TRBJ1-1,TRBV18,CASSPSVVGLGEAFF
TRBJ2-7,TRBV5-1,CAAPGQPTEDSGSYEQYF
TRBJ2-7,TRBV10-3,CAISESREQYF
TRBJ2-7,TRBV5-1,CASSLRQDSSYEQYF
TRBJ1-6,TRBV12-3/TRBV12-4,CAISTGYSPLHF
TRBJ1-1,TRBV27,CASSALGGTEAFF
TRBJ2-1,TRBV7-9,CASSSPVDSYNEQFF
TRBJ2-3,TRBV24-1,CATSVGGGSTDTQYF